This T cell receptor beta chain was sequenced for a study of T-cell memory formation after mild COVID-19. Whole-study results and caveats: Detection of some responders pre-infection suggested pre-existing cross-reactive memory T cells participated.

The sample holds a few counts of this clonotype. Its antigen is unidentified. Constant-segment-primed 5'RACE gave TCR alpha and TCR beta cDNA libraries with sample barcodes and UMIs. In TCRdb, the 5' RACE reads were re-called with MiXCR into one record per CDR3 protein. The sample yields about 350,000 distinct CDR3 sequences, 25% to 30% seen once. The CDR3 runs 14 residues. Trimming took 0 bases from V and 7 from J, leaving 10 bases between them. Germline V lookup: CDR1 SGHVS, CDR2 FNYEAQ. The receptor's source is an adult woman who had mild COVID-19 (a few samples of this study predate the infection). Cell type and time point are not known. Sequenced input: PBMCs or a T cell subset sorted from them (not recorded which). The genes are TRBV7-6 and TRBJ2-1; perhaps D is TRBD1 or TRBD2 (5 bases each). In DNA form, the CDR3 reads TGTGCCAGCAGCTTAGCGGTTGGGGGAAATGAGCAGTTCTTC. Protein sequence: CASSLAVGGNEQFF.